This TCR beta chain derives from a study of blood T cell repertoires in COVID-19. Study-level information: Material from acute and convalescent COVID-19 was sourced from the United States, Italy and Spain. From T cells, B-cell-depleted T cells, or PBMCs came the material, which was cDNA or gDNA.

The CDR3 runs 14 residues. Germline V gene lookup returns CDR1 MNHEY and CDR2 SVGAGI. Trimming took 6 bases from V and 7 from J; bases not matched to a gene: 4. In the original workflow: Nucleated cell number was recorded as an estimate derived from reference gene primer amplification. Here immunoSEQ multiplex PCR was the method, and the copy in TCRdb shows in-frame clones only, minus some. V and J calls and clone size are copied from that table; D and trimming were computed from the DNA. This table holds 55,000 to 65,000 clones, roughly nine tenths found once. This TCR was sampled from a man older than 75 in a cohort sampled during active COVID-19. The sequenced sample consisted of peripheral blood. This chain links TRBV6-5 with TRBJ1-6, with 9 positions matching TRBD1. The CDR3 spells CASSWTGENSPLHF. CDR3 nucleotides: TGTGCCAGCAGCTGGACAGGGGAGAATTCACCCCTCCACTTT.